This is a list of T cell receptor beta chains from one sample in a study of shared clonotypes between healthy human individuals. Data came from immunoSEQ multiplex PCR; TCRdb stores just in-frame clones and leaves some out. The table shows about 670,000 clones, with 55% to 75% occurring only once. Sequenced: memory CD4+ T cells sorted from blood. These receptors originate from a woman younger than 45 in good health. CDR3s include the opening cysteine and the closing phenylalanine or tryptophan.

TRBJ2-1	TRBV5-6	CASSFDSFLRNEQFF
TRBJ1-1	TRBV11-3	CASSATSQGTEAFF
TRBJ2-5	TRBV27	CASSLTQVVAAQETQYF
TRBJ2-3	TRBV11-2	CASSLGTSGFTDTQYF
TRBJ2-3	TRBV11-2	CASSSGTGKADTQYF
TRBJ2-7	TRBV11-2	CASSLAWGLVDYEQYF
TRBJ2-7	TRBV2	CASSEALDYEQYF
TRBJ2-1	TRBV11-2	CASSFRKSPREFF
TRBJ2-3	TRBV7-8	CASSDRVASTDTQYF
TRBJ1-5	TRBV19	CASSTTGLSNQPQHF
TRBJ2-3	TRBV18	CASSPRSGTSGRDTQYF
TRBJ1-3	TRBV7-9	CASSLDRAGNTIYF
TRBJ2-7	TRBV5-4	CASSPNDRRSFYEQYF
-	TRBV30	CAWSVGGTGTYEQYF
TRBJ2-7	TRBV14	CASSRGTSHYEQYF
TRBJ2-7	TRBV7-8	CASSLDRGTHEQYF
TRBJ2-2	TRBV6-4	CASSDQGSGELFF
TRBJ1-3	TRBV6-5	CASRSTGIGNTIYF
TRBJ2-3	TRBV9	CASSRLAYTDTQYF
TRBJ2-6	TRBV6-1	CASREFISSGLQGANVLTF
TRBJ2-7	TRBV14	CASSPPGLGSYEQYF
TRBJ1-1	TRBV28	CASSSGTGHEAFF
TRBJ1-1	TRBV28	CASSLTPGQSNTEAFF
TRBJ2-5	TRBV13	CASSLGHNQGETQYF
TRBJ2-7	TRBV28	CASSPGGPSSYEQYF
TRBJ2-5	TRBV6-5	CASSYSWGGSETQYF
TRBJ1-5	TRBV28	CASSWDREWNQPQHF
TRBJ1-5	TRBV29-1	CSVEAEGQPQHF
TRBJ2-1	TRBV28	CASSATRIEQFF
TRBJ2-1	TRBV27	CASGTSGSGEQFF